A selection of T cell receptor beta chains follows, all from one sample in a study of OX40 agonist ivuxolimab in advanced cancers. Method: immunoSEQ multiplex PCR; TCRdb's copy keeps in-frame clones and lacks some. The profile shows tens of thousands of clones, just over 85% of them singletons. This material consisted of CD4+ or CD8+ T cells sorted from blood, taken in a trial of the OX40 agonist ivuxolimab. The receptors come from an adult with an advanced solid tumor such as melanoma, head and neck, liver or kidney cancer. The CDR3 runs from the conserved cysteine through the conserved F or W. D genes are given only for firm matches. Size is omitted from some rows. Given values are once, few, many or a class for expanded clones.

d_call | clone_size | j_call | v_call | cdr3_aa | cdr3_nt
- | - | TRBJ1-1 | TRBV29-1 | CSVTGYLQGTEAFF | TGCAGCGTCACCGGCTACTTACAGGGCACTGAAGCTTTCTTT
- | - | TRBJ1-5 | TRBV19 | CASDPGYSNQPQHF | TGTGCCAGTGATCCAGGATATAGCAATCAGCCCCAGCATTTT
TRBD1 | - | TRBJ2-2 | TRBV5-1 | CASSLDRPNTGELFF | TGCGCCAGCAGCCTGGACAGGCCGAACACCGGGGAGCTGTTTTTT
- | - | TRBJ1-5 | TRBV6-6 | CASSRGVNQPQHF | TGTGCCAGCAGCCGCGGTGTCAATCAGCCCCAGCATTTT
TRBD1 | few | TRBJ1-1 | TRBV30 | CAWSVTGGTEAFF | TGTGCCTGGAGTGTAACAGGGGGCACTGAAGCTTTCTTT
- | once | TRBJ2-1 | TRBV5-2 | CASSFQGDAYNEQFF | TGTGCCAGCAGCTTCCAGGGAGACGCCTACAATGAGCAGTTCTTC
TRBD2 | - | TRBJ2-2 | TRBV30 | CAWVLAGGVGELFF | TGTGCCTGGGTATTAGCGGGAGGGGTCGGGGAGCTGTTTTTT
- | - | TRBJ2-7 | TRBV5-4 | CASSLVQSYEQYF | TGTGCCAGCAGCTTGGTCCAATCCTACGAGCAGTACTTC
- | - | TRBJ1-2 | TRBV20-1 | CSASRVYGYTF | TGCAGTGCTTCAAGAGTCTATGGCTACACCTTC
- | - | TRBJ1-3 | TRBV19 | CASWDLSSGNTIYF | TGTGCCAGTTGGGACTTAAGCTCTGGAAACACCATATATTTT
TRBD1 | - | TRBJ1-1 | TRBV6-5 | CASSRGQGVTEAFF | TGTGCCAGCAGTCGTGGACAGGGGGTCACTGAAGCTTTCTTT
TRBD1 | - | TRBJ2-1 | TRBV18 | CASSPGQYNEQFF | TGTGCCAGCTCCCCGGGACAGTACAATGAGCAGTTCTTC
- | - | TRBJ1-4 | TRBV18 | CASCPGYCEKLFF | TGTGCCAGCTGTCCGGGGTATTGTGAAAAACTGTTTTTT
TRBD1 | once | TRBJ2-1 | TRBV7-9 | CASTLTGANEQFF | TGTGCCAGCACCCTGACAGGGGCAAATGAGCAGTTCTTC
TRBD1 | once | TRBJ2-7 | TRBV20-1 | CSAQGVREQYF | TGCAGTGCTCAGGGGGTGAGGGAGCAGTACTTC
TRBD2 | - | TRBJ2-2 | TRBV6-6 | CASRLLADTGELFF | TGTGCCAGCAGGCTACTAGCGGACACCGGGGAGCTGTTTTTT
- | few | TRBJ1-3 | TRBV18 | CASSPTGNTIYF | TGTGCCAGCTCACCTACTGGAAACACCATATATTTT
TRBD1 | - | TRBJ2-7 | TRBV25-1 | CASSGTGVYEQYF | TGTGCCAGCAGTGGGACAGGGGTCTACGAGCAGTACTTC
- | once | TRBJ2-3 | TRBV14 | CASSHFGSTDTQYF | TGTGCCAGCAGCCACTTCGGGTCCACAGATACGCAGTATTTT
- | - | TRBJ1-4 | TRBV2 | CASSDQLVLNEKLFF | TGTGCCAGCAGTGACCAGCTAGTCCTGAATGAAAAACTGTTTTTT
- | - | TRBJ1-6 | TRBV11-2 | CASSLSQSPLHF | TGTGCCAGCAGCTTATCTCAATCACCCCTCCACTTT
- | - | TRBJ2-6 | TRBV30 | CAWSDRAGANVLTF | TGTGCCTGGAGTGACAGGGCTGGGGCCAACGTCCTGACTTTC
TRBD2 | - | TRBJ2-3 | TRBV19 | CASLAGDTDTQYF | TGTGCCAGTCTAGCGGGGGACACAGATACGCAGTATTTT
- | - | TRBJ1-1 | TRBV4-2 | CASSPLGGEAFF | TGTGCCAGCAGCCCTCTCGGGGGGGAAGCTTTCTTT
- | - | TRBJ1-5 | TRBV19 | CASSIVNGYQPQHF | TGTGCCAGTAGTATAGTAAACGGTTATCAGCCCCAGCATTTT
TRBD1 | - | TRBJ2-7 | TRBV9 | CASSGDRGYEQYF | TGTGCCAGCAGCGGAGACAGGGGCTACGAGCAGTACTTC
TRBD2 | - | TRBJ2-7 | TRBV27 | CASSPRLAGYSYEQYF | TGTGCCAGCAGTCCGCGACTAGCGGGCTACTCCTACGAGCAGTACTTC
- | - | TRBJ2-5 | TRBV5-1 | CASSLDIQETQYF | TGCGCCAGCAGCTTAGACATTCAAGAGACCCAGTACTTC
- | - | TRBJ1-1 | TRBV13 | CASSHEAFF | TGTGCCAGCAGCCATGAAGCTTTCTTT
TRBD2 | few | TRBJ2-7 | TRBV5-1 | CASSIGTSYSYEQYF | TGCGCCAGCAGCATAGGGACTAGCTACTCCTACGAGCAGTACTTC
- | - | TRBJ2-2 | TRBV25-1 | CASQSGYTGELFF | TGTGCCAGCCAGTCGGGATACACCGGGGAGCTGTTTTTT
- | - | TRBJ2-7 | TRBV4-3 | CASSQERTANYEQYF | TGCGCCAGCAGCCAAGAGAGAACAGCGAACTACGAGCAGTACTTC
- | once | TRBJ1-1 | TRBV6-1 | CASSDIGRVNTEAFF | TGTGCCAGCAGTGACATAGGCAGGGTGAACACTGAAGCTTTCTTT
TRBD2 | - | TRBJ2-5 | TRBV9 | CASSVESGGPQETQYF | TGTGCCAGCAGCGTAGAAAGCGGGGGGCCCCAAGAGACCCAGTACTTC
TRBD1 | - | TRBJ1-3 | TRBV5-1 | CASSFQGGSSGNTIYF | TGCGCCAGCAGCTTCCAAGGGGGCTCCTCTGGAAACACCATATATTTT
- | - | TRBJ1-2 | TRBV6-4 | CASSAQAGSYGYTF | TGTGCCAGCAGCGCCCAGGCAGGATCCTATGGCTACACCTTC
- | - | TRBJ1-2 | TRBV5-1 | CASRWSSGANYGYTF | TGCGCCAGCAGATGGTCCTCGGGGGCTAACTATGGCTACACCTTC
TRBD1 | - | TRBJ1-1 | TRBV29-1 | CSADDRGNTEAFF | TGCAGCGCCGACGACAGGGGGAACACTGAAGCTTTCTTT
TRBD1 | few | TRBJ1-5 | TRBV30 | CAWSLRQGDQPQHF | TGTGCCTGGAGTCTAAGACAGGGCGATCAGCCCCAGCATTTT
- | - | TRBJ2-1 | TRBV9 | CASSPTSNNEQFF | TGTGCCAGCAGCCCTACAAGTAACAATGAGCAGTTCTTC
TRBD1 | - | TRBJ1-2 | TRBV18 | CASSPGGTGDYGYTF | TGTGCCAGCTCACCAGGAGGGACAGGGGATTATGGCTACACCTTC
- | few | TRBJ2-4 | TRBV27 | CASSQWGENIQYF | TGTGCCAGCAGTCAATGGGGGGAAAACATTCAGTACTTC
- | - | TRBJ1-1 | TRBV27 | CASSLAPGGNTEAFF | TGTGCCAGCAGTTTGGCGCCGGGGGGGAACACTGAAGCTTTCTTT
TRBD1 | once | TRBJ1-3 | TRBV5-1 | CASSPGQGAAGNTIYF | TGCGCCAGCAGCCCGGGACAGGGGGCGGCTGGAAACACCATATATTTT
- | - | TRBJ1-1 | TRBV9 | CASSSRGGGNTEAFF | TGTGCCAGCAGCTCAAGAGGGGGAGGAAACACTGAAGCTTTCTTT
- | - | TRBJ1-2 | TRBV5-1 | CASSSLGVGYGYTF | TGCGCCAGCAGCTCCCTCGGGGTTGGCTATGGCTACACCTTC
TRBD2 | - | TRBJ2-5 | TRBV6-1 | CASSEPFIAGVPETQYF | TGTGCCAGCAGTGAACCATTCATAGCGGGAGTTCCAGAGACCCAGTACTTC
- | - | TRBJ2-7 | TRBV11-3 | CASSFGGLLTYEQYF | TGTGCCAGCAGCTTCGGGGGGCTTCTAACCTACGAGCAGTACTTC
- | - | TRBJ2-7 | TRBV18 | CASSPVGTGFSYEQYF | TGTGCCAGCTCACCAGTGGGTACGGGGTTCTCCTACGAGCAGTACTTC
- | - | TRBJ1-1 | TRBV15 | CATSRAVDTEAFF | TGTGCCACCAGCAGAGCCGTGGACACTGAAGCTTTCTTT
TRBD2 | - | TRBJ2-7 | TRBV5-6 | CASSSPGLAGAYEQYF | TGTGCCAGCAGCTCACCAGGACTAGCGGGGGCCTACGAGCAGTACTTC
TRBD1 | - | TRBJ1-2 | TRBV5-1 | CASSPGTVGYYGYTF | TGCGCCAGCAGCCCCGGGACAGTCGGTTACTATGGCTACACCTTC